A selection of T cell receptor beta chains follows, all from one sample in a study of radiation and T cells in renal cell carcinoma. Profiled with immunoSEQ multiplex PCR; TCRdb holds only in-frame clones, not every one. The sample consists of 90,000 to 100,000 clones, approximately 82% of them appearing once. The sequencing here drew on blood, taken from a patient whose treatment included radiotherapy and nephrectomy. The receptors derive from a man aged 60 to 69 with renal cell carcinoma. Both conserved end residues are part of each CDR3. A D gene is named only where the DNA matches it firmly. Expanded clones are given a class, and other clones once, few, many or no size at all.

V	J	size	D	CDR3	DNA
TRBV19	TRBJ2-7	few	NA	CASSIISGDSYEQYF	TGTGCCAGTAGTATAATTTCAGGGGATTCCTACGAGCAGTACTTC
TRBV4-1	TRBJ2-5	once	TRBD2	CASSQQGTSGSRETQYF	TGCGCCAGCAGCCAACAGGGGACTAGCGGGAGTCGAGAGACCCAGTACTTC
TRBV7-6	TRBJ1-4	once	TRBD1	CASSLSGTGELFF	TGTGCCAGCAGCTTATCCGGGACAGGGGAACTGTTTTTT
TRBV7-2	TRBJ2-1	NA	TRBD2	CASSRTSGTSYNEQFF	TGTGCCAGCAGCCGGACTAGCGGCACCTCCTACAATGAGCAGTTCTTC
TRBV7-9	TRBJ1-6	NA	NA	CASSAQMDSPLHF	TGTGCCAGCAGCGCCCAAATGGATTCACCCCTCCACTTT
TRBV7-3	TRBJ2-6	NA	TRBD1	CASSLRTGDPGGGANVLTF	TGTGCCAGCAGCCTCCGGACAGGGGACCCGGGGGGTGGGGCCAACGTCCTGACTTTC
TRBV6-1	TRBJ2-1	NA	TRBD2	CASSSTSGTYNEQFF	TGTGCCAGCAGCTCGACTAGCGGTACTTACAATGAGCAGTTCTTC
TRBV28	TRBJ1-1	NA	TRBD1	CASSDPTGARNTEAFF	TGTGCCAGCAGTGACCCTACAGGGGCTCGGAACACTGAAGCTTTCTTT
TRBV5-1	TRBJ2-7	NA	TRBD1	CASSFGTASDEQYF	TGCGCCAGCAGCTTCGGGACAGCAAGTGACGAGCAGTACTTC
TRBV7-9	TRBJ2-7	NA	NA	CASSPAGPYEQYF	TGTGCCAGCAGCCCGGCAGGCCCCTACGAGCAGTACTTC
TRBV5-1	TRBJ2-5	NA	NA	CASSPTGGGQETQYF	TGCGCCAGCAGCCCTACAGGGGGAGGGCAGGAGACCCAGTACTTC
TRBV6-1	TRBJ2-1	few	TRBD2	CASSAGTRSYNEQFF	TGTGCCAGCAGTGCCGGGACTAGGTCCTACAATGAGCAGTTCTTC
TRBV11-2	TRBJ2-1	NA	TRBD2	CASSPQASGGNEQFF	TGTGCCAGCAGCCCCCAGGCTAGCGGGGGGAATGAGCAGTTCTTC
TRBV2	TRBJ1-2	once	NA	CASIETGRGPSGSYGYTF	TGTGCCAGCATTGAGACGGGAAGAGGACCATCGGGGTCGTATGGCTACACCTTC
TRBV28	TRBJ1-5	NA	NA	CASSLWSGNQPQHF	TGTGCCAGCAGTTTATGGTCGGGGAATCAGCCCCAGCATTTT
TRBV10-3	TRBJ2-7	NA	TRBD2	CAISASSGTYEQYF	TGTGCCATCAGTGCGAGTAGCGGGACCTACGAGCAGTACTTC
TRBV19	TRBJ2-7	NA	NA	CASSLSQGGTYEQYF	TGTGCCAGTAGTCTGTCCCAGGGCGGAACCTACGAGCAGTACTTC
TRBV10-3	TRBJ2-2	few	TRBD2	CALKGGTSGSTGELFF	TGTGCCCTCAAAGGGGGGACTAGCGGGAGCACCGGGGAGCTGTTTTTT
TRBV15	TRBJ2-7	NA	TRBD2	CATSRELAASSYEQYF	TGTGCCACCAGCAGGGAGCTAGCGGCGAGCTCCTACGAGCAGTACTTC
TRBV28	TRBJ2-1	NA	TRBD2	CASSSRTSGRDNEQFF	TGTGCCAGCAGTTCCCGGACTAGCGGGAGGGACAATGAGCAGTTCTTC
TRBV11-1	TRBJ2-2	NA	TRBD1	CASRPTGTGNTGELFF	TGTGCCAGCAGGCCGACCGGGACAGGGAACACCGGGGAGCTGTTTTTT
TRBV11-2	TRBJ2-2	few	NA	CASSPESFGELFF	TGTGCCAGCAGCCCCGAGAGTTTCGGGGAGCTGTTTTTT
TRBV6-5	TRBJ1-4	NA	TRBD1	CASSYGRQGMGEKLFF	TGTGCCAGCAGTTACGGAAGACAGGGGATGGGTGAAAAACTGTTTTTT
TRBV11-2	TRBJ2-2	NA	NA	CASSLDLWRYGTGELFF	TGTGCCAGCAGCTTAGATCTCTGGAGGTACGGCACCGGGGAGCTGTTTTTT
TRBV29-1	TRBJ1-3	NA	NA	CSVEVEVPGNTIYF	TGCAGCGTTGAAGTGGAAGTTCCTGGAAACACCATATATTTT
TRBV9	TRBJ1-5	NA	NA	CASSEDGRHNQPQHF	TGTGCCAGCAGTGAGGACGGACGGCACAATCAGCCCCAGCATTTT
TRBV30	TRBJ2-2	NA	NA	CAWNRGIGELFF	TGTGCCTGGAATCGGGGGATCGGGGAGCTGTTTTTT
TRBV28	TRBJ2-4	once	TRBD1	CASSLQGQGLNIQYF	TGTGCCAGCAGTTTGCAGGGACAGGGGTTAAACATTCAGTACTTC
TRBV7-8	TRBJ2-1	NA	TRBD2	CASSSGTSGSSYNEQFF	TGTGCCAGCAGCTCTGGCACTAGCGGGAGTTCCTACAATGAGCAGTTCTTC
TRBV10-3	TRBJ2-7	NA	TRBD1	CAIRTQGAYEQYF	TGTGCCATCAGGACTCAGGGGGCCTACGAGCAGTACTTC
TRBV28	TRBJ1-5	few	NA	CASSRHNQPQHF	TGTGCCAGCAGTCGGCACAATCAGCCCCAGCATTTT
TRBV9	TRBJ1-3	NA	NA	CASSGGESGNTIYF	TGTGCCAGCAGCGGCGGGGAATCTGGAAACACCATATATTTT
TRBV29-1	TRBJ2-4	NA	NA	CSVEEGLARGIQYF	TGCAGCGTTGAAGAAGGGCTAGCGAGAGGAATTCAGTACTTC
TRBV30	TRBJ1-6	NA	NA	CAWRGAAPDSPLHF	TGTGCCTGGAGAGGGGCAGCTCCGGATTCACCCCTCCACTTT
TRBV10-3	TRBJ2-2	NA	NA	CAISESSSRGTGELFF	TGTGCCATCAGTGAGTCATCCTCGAGGGGCACCGGGGAGCTGTTTTTT
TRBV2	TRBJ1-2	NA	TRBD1	CASSEASTGDGYTF	TGTGCCAGCAGTGAAGCGTCGACAGGGGATGGCTACACCTTC
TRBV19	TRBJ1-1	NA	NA	CASSLPGPRNTEAFF	TGTGCCAGTAGTCTGCCGGGACCGAGAAACACTGAAGCTTTCTTT
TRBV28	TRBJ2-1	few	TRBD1	CASSSLHRGFRNGQFF	TGTGCCAGCAGTTCCCTTCACAGGGGCTTTAGGAACGGGCAGTTCTTC
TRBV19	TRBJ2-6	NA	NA	CASSLYRVWDSGANVLTF	TGTGCCAGTAGTCTATACAGGGTATGGGACTCTGGGGCCAACGTCCTGACTTTC
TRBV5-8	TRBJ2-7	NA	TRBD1	CASSWDRGTLGLGEQYF	TGTGCCAGCAGCTGGGACAGGGGGACCTTGGGCCTCGGCGAGCAGTACTTC
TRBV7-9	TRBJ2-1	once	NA	CASSLIGSQYVQFF	TGTGCCAGCAGCTTAATCGGCTCCCAGTACGTGCAGTTCTTC
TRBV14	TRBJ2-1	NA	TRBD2	CASSQGLAGVSEQFF	TGTGCCAGCAGCCAAGGTCTAGCGGGAGTAAGTGAGCAGTTCTTC
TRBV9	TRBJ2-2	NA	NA	CASSVADGNTGELFF	TGTGCCAGCAGCGTAGCGGACGGAAACACCGGGGAGCTGTTTTTT
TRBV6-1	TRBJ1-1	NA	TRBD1	CASSAGQVATEAFF	TGTGCCAGCAGTGCCGGACAGGTAGCCACTGAAGCTTTCTTT
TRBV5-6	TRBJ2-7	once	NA	CASSRTGRDEQYF	TGTGCCAGCAGCCGGACGGGCAGGGACGAGCAGTACTTC
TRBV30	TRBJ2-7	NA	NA	CAWNQEGGYEQYF	TGTGCCTGGAACCAGGAGGGTGGGTACGAGCAGTACTTC
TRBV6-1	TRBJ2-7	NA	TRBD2	CASRTGTSGSYEQYF	TGTGCCAGCAGGACCGGGACTAGCGGTTCCTACGAGCAGTACTTC
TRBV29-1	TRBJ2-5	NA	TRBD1	CSVETTGTGVQETQYF	TGCAGCGTTGAGACCACCGGGACAGGGGTCCAAGAGACCCAGTACTTC
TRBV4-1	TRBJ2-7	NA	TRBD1	CASSQDDQGASPRSYEQYF	TGCGCCAGCAGCCAAGACGACCAGGGGGCGTCCCCGAGGTCCTACGAGCAGTACTTC
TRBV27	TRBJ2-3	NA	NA	CASSLGSSSTDTQYF	TGTGCCAGCAGTTTAGGGAGTAGCAGCACAGATACGCAGTATTTT
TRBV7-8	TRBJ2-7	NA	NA	CASSLVSGFSYEQYF	TGTGCCAGCAGCTTAGTTTCGGGTTTCTCCTACGAGCAGTACTTC
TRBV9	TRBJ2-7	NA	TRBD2	CASSPTLAGSYEQYF	TGTGCCAGCAGCCCTACACTAGCGGGCTCCTACGAGCAGTACTTC
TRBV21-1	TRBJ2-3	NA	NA	CASRPGGPPTDTQYF	TGTGCCAGCAGACCGGGGGGTCCTCCCACAGATACGCAGTATTTT
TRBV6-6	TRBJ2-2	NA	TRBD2	CASSPRTSPTGELFF	TGTGCCAGCAGCCCTCGGACTAGCCCCACTGGGGAGCTGTTTTTT
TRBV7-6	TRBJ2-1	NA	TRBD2	CASSLTAGGNNEQFF	TGTGCCAGCAGCTTGACGGCGGGGGGTAACAATGAGCAGTTCTTC
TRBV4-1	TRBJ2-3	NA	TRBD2	CASSPLPRRGRTDTQYF	TGCGCCAGCAGCCCCCTCCCTCGGCGGGGGAGGACAGATACGCAGTATTTT
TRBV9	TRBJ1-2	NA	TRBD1	CASSVTPGTGGNNYGYTF	TGTGCCAGCAGCGTCACGCCCGGGACAGGGGGGAATAACTATGGCTACACCTTC
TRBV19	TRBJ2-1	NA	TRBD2	CASSGPGLAGNEQFF	TGTGCCAGTAGCGGCCCGGGACTAGCGGGTAATGAGCAGTTCTTC
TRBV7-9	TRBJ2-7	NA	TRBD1	CASSHQSRGQVREQYF	TGTGCCAGCAGCCATCAGAGCAGGGGGCAAGTGAGAGAGCAGTACTTC
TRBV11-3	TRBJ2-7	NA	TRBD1	CASSLGPGQADF	TGTGCCAGCAGCTTAGGCCCGGGACAGGCGGACTTC